This record concerns one T cell receptor (beta chain) sequence. Which antigen it targets is not known. V is cut by 5 bases and J by 3 bases, and the space between the germline ends is 4 bases. Sequences SEHNR (CDR1) and FQNEAQ (CDR2) are obtained from the germline V gene (reference sequence). From its cysteine to its phenylalanine, the CDR3 spans 11 amino acids. Just the 33-base CDR3 DNA is kept, in frame starting at base 1. In total, 600 or so healthy bone marrow donors made up the cohort. All cohort members were sampled while nominally healthy, although unrecorded immune exposures were likely present. The donor tested CMV seronegative, placing the donor among the 350 or so seronegative members of the cohort. A peripheral blood sample was collected from each donor, and TCR beta sequencing was performed on peripheral blood mononuclear cells. Genomic DNA was extracted from the blood cell samples with the Qiagen DNeasy Blood Extraction Kit.

This sample was taken from a study of cytomegalovirus exposure and HLA in healthy donors (dated by TCRdb to between 2016 and 2019). Broadly, across the study: In an earlier analysis of 550 to 750 of the donors, 276 Gb of sequence data and 90 million to 130 million unique TCR beta sequences from roughly 180 million T cells were reported. An early release that covered roughly 600 HLA-typed donors contained approximately 300 gigabases of sequencing data and tens of millions of unique TCR sequences. The genetic ancestry cluster associated with self-reported Caucasian donors included 80% to 90% of the roughly 400 genotyped donors. The study was designed to test whether signatures of past pathogen exposure could be identified by cataloging public T cell receptors. Using immunosequencing, the study profiled T cell repertoires from around 680 subjects and related those repertoires to cytomegalovirus serostatus. In addition to the first cohort of 666 subjects, a separate validation cohort of over 90 different subjects was used. The study combined high-throughput TCR immunosequencing, statistical association of individual TCRs with disease status, and machine learning to predict cytomegalovirus infection status. A later analysis re-examined previously published TCR beta repertoires from several hundred donors and added high-resolution HLA genotyping to investigate patterns of TCR occurrence. Rather than using new phenotypic data, the later analysis identified candidate immune exposures from TCR beta sequences and from how often those sequences occurred across donors. To decide whether each TCR beta V gene segment behaved as functional or pseudogenic, an earlier analysis of nearly 600 of the donors relied on high-throughput TCR beta sequencing. Donor age, sex, ethnicity and CMV serostatus were compiled together with the repertoire data. A later genetic analysis took genome-wide SNP genotypes for about 60% of the roughly 670 donors and used that subset as a discovery cohort. All discovery cohort repertoires had been generated on a single sequencing platform. Both class I and class II loci were covered by HLA typing, at four-digit resolution. The number of typed donors differed by locus: about 620-640 for A, B, C, DRB1 and DQB1; approximately 520 for DQA1; approximately 600 for DPA1; and 400 to 480 for DPB1. A few DR-DQ haplotypes were treated as single units for association and clustering because of strong linkage in the cohort. On average, roughly 240,000 unique TCR beta nucleotide sequences were sequenced per donor among a few hundred genotyped donors of the cohort, with roughly 18% of those sequences being non-productive.

On the study overall, not on this receptor specifically: Cytomegalovirus status was reported to be diagnosed by the classifier with high specificity and sensitivity in both the original and validation cohorts. In vitro tests confirmed that a few of the cytomegalovirus-associated TCR beta chains recognize cytomegalovirus antigens. In the study, about 150 TCR beta chains were listed as associated with cytomegalovirus. A later analysis found that most CMV-associated TCR beta chains appeared HLA-restricted, with HLA associations seemingly driven largely by CMV exposure. In an earlier analysis of some 550 of the donors, most TCR beta V segments were observed in productive rearrangements about 90% or about 30% of the time, broadly matching IMGT annotations. When HLA alleles, especially DR and DQ, strongly co-occurred, TCR associations were difficult to assign to individual alleles. Immune exposure information for the cohort was limited to CMV serostatus. Linkage disequilibrium might explain the correlated functional status among segregating V segments, but an unknown experimental factor could not be ruled out. Because counts were too low, about 18 rarely observed V segments, including chromosome 9 orphons, were left out of the earlier analysis of 587 of the donors. HLA typing was unavailable for some donors at each locus, so association tests used only the typed subset. Some IMGT-functional V segments, including TRBV6-2 and TRBV6-3, could not be distinguished by the 87-base-pair reads and were therefore excluded. The presence/absence analyses assumed that sequencing depth was roughly uniform across donors, and that assumption may not be true. In a later genetic analysis, a missense DCLRE1C variant was associated with V-gene and J-gene trimming of TCR beta chains, and the association was replicated in an independent cohort. A further reported finding was that TCR beta sequences accurately predicted the HLA-A and HLA-B alleles for most subjects in the first cohort. The authors suggested that the approach could potentially be extended to other disease states and immunological phenotypes. While some public TCRs were present in many individuals, most TCR sequences turned up only very rarely across donors. Only TCR beta chains were sequenced in this cohort, and the absence of alpha or paired-chain data limited detectable features. A later genetic analysis reported fewer N-insertions in productive TCRs among donors in an Asian-associated ancestry cluster than the roughly 720-donor mean. Specific HLA alleles were associated with more than 15,000 TCR beta sequences at a false discovery rate of 0.05 in a later analysis. A later analysis reported that several top co-occurrence clusters appeared linked to parvovirus B19, influenza, CMV and Epstein-Barr virus. A later analysis found that HLA-associated TCR beta chains were more clonally expanded and had lower generation probabilities than equally common non-associated chains. A cluster of highly shared sequence variants was judged likely to be a technical artifact of the sequencing pipeline. According to a later analysis, TCR association rates differed among HLA loci, with DRB1 alleles showing the most associated TCRs and HLA-C alleles showing the fewest.

Libraries were built with the immunoSEQ multiplex PCR assay. A mixture of 60 forward primers for TCR Vbeta segments and 13 reverse primers for TCR Jbeta segments was used in the multiplex PCR. The CDR3 region of rearranged TCR beta genes was amplified from genomic DNA by a multiplex PCR assay. The amplified TCR beta libraries were sequenced on the Illumina HiSeq System as 87-base-pair reads. In the source study's methods: In a later analysis, roughly 80 million unique TCR beta chains were counted across the approximately 640 repertoires, and around 11 million of these chains were shared by at least two donors. Raw reads were error-corrected and collapsed into unique sequences with a nearest-neighbor algorithm that merged closely related sequences to remove PCR and sequencing errors. Alignment of CDR3 sequences to IMGT reference sequences was used to assign V, D and J gene segments. For a sequence to be retained, a match of at least six nucleotides to both a V gene segment and a J gene segment was required. A rearrangement counted as productive if the CDR3 had no stop codons and remained in frame with V and J, and every other rearrangement counted as non-productive. CDR3 was defined according to IMGT convention as the region running from the second conserved V-encoded cysteine to the conserved J-encoded phenylalanine. The earlier analysis of 450 to 750 of the donors excluded any sequence lacking an unambiguous match to a single V gene segment. In an earlier analysis of more than 500 of the donors, a V segment was called functional when productive rearrangements were above 56.7%, and segregating when the standard deviation between donors exceeded 5%. A statistical classification framework was built to diagnose cytomegalovirus status from the catalog of TCR beta chain sequences. V and J gene assignment, in a later analysis, came from comparing TCR nucleotide sequences with IMGT/GENE-DB human TR gene sequences. A later analysis assigned CDR3 sequences and most-parsimonious VDJ recombination scenarios with the TCRdist pipeline. A later analysis defined each TCR beta chain by its CDR3 amino acid sequence plus V-gene family, and excluded reads lacking a unique V-gene family. As a way to deal with suspected cross-contamination and a sequencing artifact, a later analysis dropped hundreds of nucleotide sequences that were highly shared and had low generation probability. A later analysis calculated a clonal expansion index for each public chain from normalized within-repertoire ranks of inferred template counts. In a later analysis, generation probabilities were computed using a VDJ recombination model fitted to out-of-frame rearrangements, and the results were checked against IGoR. Hypergeometric tests were used in a later analysis to score TCR-TCR, TCR-HLA and TCR-CMV co-occurrence, with a repertoire-size bias correction applied to the TCR pairs. A later analysis estimated false discovery rates by permuting HLA or CMV assignments 20 times. In a later analysis, co-occurring TCRs were grouped using DBSCAN, with TCRdist sequence similarity added in when clustering inside HLA-allele-positive subsets. Repertoires with fewer than 30,000 or more than 120,000 public chains were left out of co-occurrence clustering, as were about 5 repertoires with anomalous nucleotide sharing. TCRdb mirrors the immuneACCESS table, restricted to in-frame sequences. Some clones are absent from its copies; in checked studies, under half trace to an unresolved V gene, and the reason for the others is unknown. D and trimming come from the DNA, and the V and J calls and clone size come from that table. The table for this sample records 96,000 or so clones. The leading ten clones occupy under 4.5% of the sample.

The specimen sequenced was PBMCs. The TCR originated in a woman in her twenties or thirties in good health and CMV-seronegative. The sequence joins TRBV7-9 to TRBJ1-2; too little of a D gene remains to name it. The CDR3 protein is CASSPDYGYTF. The DNA sequence is given as TGTGCCAGCAGCCCGGACTATGGCTACACCTTC.